This T cell receptor (beta chain) was sequenced in a study of post-analysis software for immune sequencing data. At the level of the study: Secondary progressive, relapsing-remitting and progressive-relapsing multiple sclerosis were among the included disease courses. General study findings and limits: Higher frequency in patients than in controls was seen for roughly five TRBV segments, with TRBV5-6, TRBV5-1 and TRBV20-1 among them. Compared with controls, patients showed significantly lower normalized Chao1 diversity. F measure grouped same-batch samples tightly together.

For this clonotype: Antigen specificity is unknown. Mismatch with germline at one junction end may stem from a read error.

Sequencing libraries made from TCR beta cDNA carried unique molecular identifiers. Input of roughly 0.85 to 11 million T cells yielded around 460,000 cDNA molecules. TCRdb passed the PCR reads through MiXCR, listing each CDR3 protein once. This sample has roughly 870,000 distinct CDR3 sequences; 53% occur once, and the top ten carry under 6%. This CDR3 spans 14 amino acids. Germline CDR1 and CDR2: MNHNY and SVGAGI (reference sequence). The gene calls are TRBV6-6 and TRBJ2-7; 7 bases are a match to TRBD2. The receptor was derived from a girl aged 10-17 years with multiple sclerosis. Sequences were obtained from blood. The CDR3: CACSYPSGTYEQYF. As DNA, the CDR3 is TGTGCCTGCAGTTACCCTAGCGGAACCTACGAGCAGTACTTC.